This T cell receptor (beta chain) was recovered during a study of T-cell reconstitution after alpha-beta-depleted transplantation in children. The library targeted TCRbeta and was prepared with unique molecular identifiers. Via MiXCR, TCRdb re-called the PCR reads, giving one row per CDR3 protein. The sample shows about 900,000 distinct CDR3 sequences, around 30% of them seen only once. J gave up 9 bases and V 1 base, and 13 bases lay outside the gene matches. The CDR3 loop spans 17 amino acids. Germline V gene data show CDR1 as SGHAT and CDR2 as FQDESV (reference sequence). The receptor was derived from a boy under three years old who had a stem cell transplant for SCID, so the T cells may come from the graft donor. V and J are TRBV11-1 and TRBJ1-5; 9 bases agree with TRBD1. Source: PBMCs, mostly from graft donor cells, taken 360 days after TCRalphabeta/CD19-depleted stem cell transplant. The CDR3 sequence is CASSLGGQGSLSRPQHF. In DNA form, the CDR3 reads TGTGCCAGCAGCTTAGGAGGACAGGGGTCACTTTCCCGGCCCCAGCATTTT.